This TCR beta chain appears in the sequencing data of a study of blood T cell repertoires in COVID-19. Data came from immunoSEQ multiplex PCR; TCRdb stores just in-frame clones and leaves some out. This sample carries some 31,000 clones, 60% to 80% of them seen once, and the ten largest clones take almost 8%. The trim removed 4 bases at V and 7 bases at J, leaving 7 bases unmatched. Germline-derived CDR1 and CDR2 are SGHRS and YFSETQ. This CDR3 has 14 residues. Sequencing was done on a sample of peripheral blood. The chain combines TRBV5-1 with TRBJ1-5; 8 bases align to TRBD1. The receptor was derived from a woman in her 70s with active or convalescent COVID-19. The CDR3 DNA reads TGCGCCAGCAGCCCCGGACAGGGAAGACAGCCCCAGCATTTT. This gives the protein CASSPGQGRQPQHF.